What follows are 31 T cell receptor beta chains derived from one specimen sequenced in a study of T cell changes during pregnancy in multiple sclerosis. Profiling relied on immunoSEQ multiplex PCR, and the TCRdb table lists in-frame clones only, not all of them. Of approximately 25,000 clones listed, approximately 90% are singletons. This sample comprised CD4+ T cells from peripheral blood mononuclear cells, obtained in the first trimester of pregnancy. The receptors here all came from a female donor in good health, enrolled as a control in a pregnancy study.

The V and J genes are TRBV15 and TRBJ1-4, with TRBD1 matching 7 bases. Germline CDR1 LNHNV, CDR2 YYDKDF (reference sequence). Germline trimming cut 1 base from V and 7 bases from J; bases unmatched to any gene: 6. There are 15 residues in the CDR3. As DNA, the CDR3 is TGTGCCACCAGCAGAGTGTGGGACAGCGGTGAAAAACTGTTTTTT. This sequence encodes CATSRVWDSGEKLFF.

CDR3 nucleotides: TGTGCCAGTAGGGGACAGGGAATTAGCTCCTACGAGCAGTACTTC. Residues: CASRGQGISSYEQYF. The chain employs TRBV19 and TRBJ2-7, with 9 bases matching TRBD1. CDR1 is LNHDA, CDR2 SQIVND, per germline (reference sequence). The CDR3 sequence is 15 residues long. Losses at the gene ends were 6 bases for V and 0 bases for J; bases not matched to a gene: 6.

This chain uses TRBV27 with TRBJ2-7; D uncertain. V lost 3 bases and J 7 bases, leaving 13 bases between the germline ends. CDR3 length: 13 residues. Germline V gene data show CDR1 as MNHEY and CDR2 as SMNVEV (reference sequence). In nucleotides, the CDR3 is TGTGCCAGCAGTTTTCTAGTTACTGGGGAGCAGTACTTC. This encodes CASSFLVTGEQYF.

This clone was recorded once. The chain links TRBV29-1 to TRBJ1-2; D is perhaps TRBD1 (6 bases). Trimming shortened V by 7 bases and J by 6 bases, and 15 bases separated the two germline ends. The length of the CDR3 is 12 residues. The germline gives CDR1 SQVTM, CDR2 ANQGSEA. The CDR3 is CSAQISGDGYTF. CDR3 nucleotides: TGCAGCGCCCAAATTTCAGGGGATGGCTACACCTTC.

J is TRBJ2-3 and V is TRBV20-1; no clear D. The germline CDR1 and CDR2 sequences are DFQATT and SNEGSKA (reference sequence). The V end lost 2 bases, the J end lost 8 bases, and 5 bases lay between the germline ends. The CDR3 contains 10 residues. The CDR3 protein is CSARISTQYF. The CDR3 DNA reads TGCAGTGCTAGAATTAGTACGCAGTATTTT.

The rearrangement uses TRBV2 and TRBJ2-7; the D gene is possibly TRBD1 (6 bases). The CDR3 sequence is 13 residues long. The V and J ends lost 7 bases and 4 bases respectively, with 14 bases between them. The germline gives CDR1 SNHLY, CDR2 FYNNEI. This CDR3 is CASTVGTPYEQYF. In DNA, the CDR3 is TGTGCCAGCACTGTAGGGACACCATACGAGCAGTACTTC.

This rearrangement joins TRBV5-1 to TRBJ2-5; D not certain. The CDR3 sequence is 14 residues long. With 4 bases removed from V and 0 bases from J, the gap between germline ends came to 10 bases. Germline V CDR1 and CDR2: SGHRS, YFSETQ. The CDR3 DNA sequence: TGCGCCAGCAGCCCCGTAGAGTACCAAGAGACCCAGTACTTC. Encoded protein: CASSPVEYQETQYF.

J is TRBJ1-5 and V is TRBV15; D may be TRBD1 (6 bases). This CDR3 is built from 16 residues. Germline assignment: CDR1 LNHNV and CDR2 YYDKDF (reference sequence). V shed 5 bases and J shed 6 bases, with 20 bases lying between them. The CDR3 sequence is CATSAQARGRGQPQHF. The CDR3 DNA is TGTGCCACCAGCGCCCAGGCTAGGGGGAGAGGTCAGCCCCAGCATTTT.

The rearrangement uses TRBV6-4 and TRBJ1-1, with 8 bases lining up with TRBD1. The CDR3 covers 16 residues. Per the germline V gene, CDR1 is MRHNA and CDR2 is SNTAGT. The V gene end was trimmed by 5 bases and the J gene end by 5 bases; junction bases not matched to a gene: 13. The chain's CDR3 is CASSPGTGNGGTEAFF. CDR3 sequence (DNA): TGTGCCAGCAGTCCCGGGACAGGAAACGGCGGGACTGAAGCTTTCTTT.

The chain couples TRBV6-5 to TRBJ1-1; 9 bases fit TRBD1. V shed 5 bases, J shed 5 bases, and the junction held 3 bases outside the gene matches. Germline lookup yields CDR1 MNHEY and CDR2 SVGAGI. The CDR3 is made up of 13 amino acids. For the CDR3, the DNA is TGTGCCAGCAGTCTTGACAGGGGGACTGAAGCTTTCTTT. This gives the protein CASSLDRGTEAFF.

V and J are TRBV29-1 and TRBJ1-1; tentatively, D is TRBD1 (5 bases). This CDR3 is 13 amino acids long. Trimming shortened V by 7 bases and J by 3 bases, and 15 bases separated the two germline ends. The germline CDR1 and CDR2 sequences are SQVTM and ANQGSEA. The CDR3 bases are TGCAGCGCCACCCAGATCAGGGACACTGAAGCTTTCTTT. This translates into CSATQIRDTEAFF.

The genes are TRBV15 and TRBJ1-2; D unresolved. The CDR3 is 12 residues long. Germline CDR1 reads LNHNV; CDR2 reads YYDKDF (reference sequence). Trimming stripped 0 bases from V and 5 bases from J, with 4 bases between. The chain's CDR3 is CATSRDHYGYTF. CDR3 in DNA: TGTGCCACCAGCAGAGATCATTATGGCTACACCTTC.

V is TRBV5-8 and J is TRBJ2-2; no firm D call. The V and J ends lost 0 bases and 6 bases respectively, with 6 bases between them. Germline V lookup: CDR1 SGHTS, CDR2 YDEGEE. The CDR3 is 13 amino acids. CDR3 in DNA: TGTGCCAGCAGCTTGGGGCCCTCCGGGGAGCTGTTTTTT. It is translated as CASSLGPSGELFF. Combining the CDR3 with reference TRBV5-8 and TRBJ2-2 gives the whole variable domain EAGVTQSPTHLIKTRGQQATLRCSPISGHTSVYWYQQALGLGLQFLLWYDEGEERNRGNFPPRFSGRQFPNYSSELNVNALELEDSALYLCASSLGPSGELFFGEGSRLTVL.

V usage is TRBV15 and J usage is TRBJ2-7, with 8 bases that match TRBD1. The CDR3 length is 14 residues. The ends lost 5 bases at V and 1 base at J; junction bases unmatched: 4. Germline CDR1 reads LNHNV; CDR2 reads YYDKDF (reference sequence). CDR3 sequence reads: CATSFRTGSYEQYF. The CDR3 nucleotides are TGTGCCACCAGCTTCCGGACAGGGTCCTACGAGCAGTACTTC.

V gene TRBV27 combines with J gene TRBJ2-3, with D tentatively TRBD1 (5 bases). This CDR3 is 14 amino acids long. The germline V gene encodes CDR1 MNHEY and CDR2 SMNVEV (reference sequence). The V end was cut by 4 bases, the J end by 0 bases, with 8 bases between. The CDR3: CASSSWGSTDTQYF. In DNA, the CDR3 is TGTGCCAGCAGTTCATGGGGCAGCACAGATACGCAGTATTTT.

The chain couples TRBV18 to TRBJ2-3; the match to TRBD2 covers 8 bases. The CDR3 spans 17 residues. Germline V gene lookup returns CDR1 KGHSH and CDR2 LQKENI. The V and J ends lost 4 bases and 4 bases, in that order; junction bases with no gene match: 13. In nucleotides, the CDR3 is TGTGCCAGCTCACTGAACGGGGGGGCGCGGCAGGCAGATACGCAGTATTTT. Translated, it gives CASSLNGGARQADTQYF.

The CDR3: CASRLGVEAFF. The CDR3 nucleotides read TGTGCCAGCAGACTTGGAGTGGAAGCTTTCTTT. The chain recombines TRBV27 with TRBJ1-1; no definite D call. The length of the CDR3 is 11 residues. With 6 bases removed from V and 8 bases from J, the gap between germline ends came to 10 bases. CDR1 MNHEY and CDR2 SMNVEV come from the germline V gene (reference sequence).

The chain couples TRBV6-1 to TRBJ1-4; TRBD1 matches 9 bases. This CDR3 spans 14 amino acids. The germline V gene encodes CDR1 MNHNS and CDR2 SASEGT. The V gene end was trimmed by 4 bases and the J gene end by 8 bases; junction bases not matched to a gene: 5. The CDR3 region is CASSGDRVGEKLFF. The CDR3 DNA sequence: TGTGCCAGCAGTGGGGACAGGGTTGGCGAAAAACTGTTTTTT.

The chain is built from TRBV5-1 and TRBJ2-3; 12 nucleotides line up with TRBD2. Germline trimming cut 3 bases from V and 0 bases from J; bases unmatched to any gene: 5. CDR1 SGHRS and CDR2 YFSETQ come from the germline V gene. The CDR3 is made up of 17 amino acids. Written as DNA, the CDR3 is TGCGCCAGCAGCTCCGGACTAGCGGGACGGAGCACAGATACGCAGTATTTT. Its translation is CASSSGLAGRSTDTQYF. Full variable domain (missing parts from reference TRBV5-1 and TRBJ2-3): KAGVTQTPRYLIKTRGQQVTLSCSPISGHRSVSWYQQTPGQGLQFLFEYFSETQRNKGNFPGRFSGRQFSNSRSEMNVSTLELGDSALYLCASSSGLAGRSTDTQYFGPGTRLTVL.

The genes are TRBV20-1 and TRBJ2-7; D may be TRBD2 (5 bases). Deletions cut 6 bases from V and 6 bases from J, with 9 bases between. Per germline, CDR1 DFQATT and CDR2 SNEGSKA (reference sequence). CDR3 length: 10 residues. The CDR3 loop reads CSAGGVEQYF. The CDR3 DNA reads TGCAGTGCCGGAGGAGTCGAGCAGTACTTC.

This rearrangement joins TRBV5-1 to TRBJ2-5, with TRBD1 matching over 7 bases. The CDR3 extends over 14 amino acids. Germline CDR1 SGHRS, CDR2 YFSETQ. V was pared by 4 bases and J by 6 bases, with 9 bases of the junction left unmatched. The CDR3 here is CASSVGQDPKTQYF. The DNA for the CDR3 is TGCGCCAGCAGCGTCGGACAGGACCCCAAGACCCAGTACTTC.

Details on this clone: A read error is likely, as this CDR3 ends without the conserved phenylalanine or tryptophan. The CDR3 coding sequence is TGTGCCAGCAGGTCAGGGAAAAACTATGGCTACACCCTC. Amino acids: CASRSGKNYGYTL. V gene TRBV5-4 combines with J gene TRBJ1-2, with D maybe TRBD1 (5 bases). Germline CDR1 is SGHNT and CDR2 is YYREEE (reference sequence). Deletions cut 5 bases from V and 2 bases from J, with 10 bases between. This CDR3 has 13 residues.

The V call is TRBV10-3, the J call TRBJ2-7; D not resolved. V lost 2 bases to trimming and J lost 6 bases, with 8 bases between them. The CDR3 has 12 residues. CDR1 is ENHRY, CDR2 SYGVKD, per germline. CDR3 residues: CAISETTGEQYF. The CDR3 DNA is TGTGCCATCAGTGAGACAACGGGCGAGCAGTACTTC.

The chain is built from TRBV20-1 and TRBJ2-1, with D maybe TRBD1 (6 bases). Germline assignment: CDR1 DFQATT and CDR2 SNEGSKA (reference sequence). The V end lost 6 bases, the J end lost 13 bases, and 16 bases lay between the germline ends. The CDR3 extends over 11 amino acids. The DNA of the CDR3 is TGCAGTGCCAGGGGCCCTCTAAGCCAGTTCTTC. The encoded protein is CSARGPLSQFF.

The chain couples TRBV5-1 to TRBJ2-7; TRBD1 matches at 11 bases. The CDR3 loop spans 17 amino acids. Germline V gene sequence: CDR1 SGHRS, CDR2 YFSETQ. V lost 2 bases, J lost 5 bases, and 12 bases stayed unmatched. CDR3 protein: CASSLGIGDRGVDEQYF. CDR3 nucleotides: TGCGCCAGCAGCTTAGGTATTGGGGACAGGGGGGTCGACGAGCAGTACTTC.

The chain employs TRBV6-1 and TRBJ2-7; 7 bases agree with TRBD2. The ends lost 3 bases at V and 5 bases at J; junction bases unmatched: 13. CDR3 size: 16 residues. Per germline, CDR1 MNHNS and CDR2 SASEGT. The DNA of the CDR3 is TGTGCCAGCAGTGATCGTGGGGGAGGGCCAAGAGACGAGCAGTACTTC. Translation: CASSDRGGGPRDEQYF.

The CDR3 bases are TGTGCCAGCAGCCCAGGAGACCGGGGACAGAGCCTCATGAACACTGAAGCTTTCTTT. The encoded protein is CASSPGDRGQSLMNTEAFF. The chain couples TRBV5-6 to TRBJ1-1; 7 positions match TRBD1. Germline assignment: CDR1 SGHDT and CDR2 YYEEEE. The CDR3 length is 19 residues. Trimming at V came to 4 bases and at J to 0 bases, leaving 18 bases not matched to a gene.

CDR3 in amino acids: CASGLGAVGETQYF. CDR3 nucleotide sequence: TGTGCCAGCGGATTGGGAGCGGTCGGAGAGACCCAGTACTTC. The chain joins TRBV9 to TRBJ2-5; D is perhaps TRBD2 (5 bases). Per germline, CDR1 SGDLS and CDR2 YYNGEE. CDR3 length: 14 residues. The germline V and J ends were trimmed by 7 bases and 4 bases, with 17 bases remaining between them.

DNA of the CDR3: TGTGCCAGCAGCCCCCCCGCGGGCGGGGGGCATGAGCAGTTCTTC. Its translation is CASSPPAGGGHEQFF. The chain links TRBV6-6 to TRBJ2-1; 8 positions match TRBD2. V trimming: 6 bases; J trimming: 8 bases; junction bases outside the gene matches: 12. Germline CDR1 and CDR2: MNHNY and SVGAGI (reference sequence). This CDR3 region has 15 residues.

The chain links TRBV5-1 to TRBJ2-1, with 9 bases fitting TRBD2. The CDR3 is made up of 13 amino acids. The V and J ends lost 9 bases and 4 bases, in that order; junction bases with no gene match: 5. Germline V gene sequence: CDR1 SGHRS, CDR2 YFSETQ. Here the CDR3 DNA reads TGCGCCACTCGGACTAGCGTATACAATGAGCAGTTCTTC. Translation gives CATRTSVYNEQFF.

The V call is TRBV13, the J call TRBJ2-1, with 7 bases aligning to TRBD2. Unmatched junction bases numbered 3, after V lost 1 base and J lost 3 bases. Germline V gene sequence: CDR1 PRHDT, CDR2 FYEKMQ (reference sequence). CDR3 length: 15 residues. The CDR3 DNA sequence: TGTGCCAGCAGCTTAGAGGAGCGGGACTACAATGAGCAGTTCTTC. Its translation is CASSLEERDYNEQFF.